The rows below give T cell receptor beta chains drawn from one sample of a study of cytomegalovirus exposure and HLA in healthy donors. Clones were sequenced by immunoSEQ multiplex PCR, and TCRdb holds only the in-frame ones, with some missing. Here the sample spans fewer than 200,000 clones, 70% to 90% being singletons. What was sequenced was PBMCs. The receptors here all came from a man aged 30 to 39 in good health and CMV-seropositive. The CDR3 runs from the conserved cysteine through the conserved F or W. A D gene is named only where the DNA matches it firmly. Not all rows give a size; the values are once, few, many and, for expanded clones, a class.

abundance	len	v_gene	d_gene	j_gene	CDR3aa	CDR3nt
NA	15	TRBV2	TRBD2	TRBJ2-5	CASSGLAGGPKTQYF	TGTGCCAGCAGCGGACTAGCGGGAGGGCCCAAGACCCAGTACTTC
NA	14	TRBV5-1	NA	TRBJ1-6	CASSLGEVNSPLHF	TGCGCCAGCAGCTTGGGAGAGGTTAATTCACCCCTCCACTTT
NA	15	TRBV4-3	NA	TRBJ1-6	CASSQDSEYNSPLHF	TGCGCCAGCAGCCAAGACAGTGAATATAATTCACCCCTCCACTTT
NA	24	TRBV12-2	NA	TRBJ1-2	CASRLTGDFTSNYGGIVVVLGYTF	TGTGCAAGTCGCTTAACAGGGGACTTTACCTCTAACTATGGCGGGATAGTCGTCGTGTTGGGCTACACCTTC
NA	14	TRBV6-1	NA	TRBJ1-2	CASSEGQGSYGYTF	TGTGCCAGCAGTGAGGGACAAGGAAGTTATGGCTACACCTTC
NA	19	TRBV7-2	TRBD1	TRBJ1-4	CASSKRPGTGGAGNEKLFF	TGTGCCAGCAGCAAACGACCCGGGACAGGGGGCGCGGGGAATGAAAAACTGTTTTTT
NA	14	TRBV9	NA	TRBJ1-4	CASSVDSRFEKLFF	TGTGCCAGCAGCGTAGATAGCCGGTTTGAAAAACTGTTTTTT
NA	13	TRBV11-1	NA	TRBJ2-1	CASKVTASGEQFF	TGTGCCAGCAAAGTTACGGCTTCGGGTGAGCAGTTCTTC
NA	16	TRBV5-6	TRBD2	TRBJ2-2	CASSLYSGRAPGELFF	TGTGCCAGCAGCTTGTACAGCGGGAGGGCGCCCGGGGAGCTGTTTTTT
NA	12	TRBV27	TRBD1	TRBJ2-5	CASSLRTGEQYF	TGTGCCAGCAGTTTAAGGACAGGGGAGCAGTACTTC
NA	15	TRBV5-4	NA	TRBJ1-5	CASSLDTAPDQPQHF	TGTGCCAGCAGCTTGGACACAGCCCCGGATCAGCCCCAGCATTTT
few	15	TRBV12-5	NA	TRBJ1-4	CASGLVGGLREKLFF	TGTGCTAGTGGTTTGGTAGGAGGGTTAAGGGAAAAACTGTTTTTT
once	15	TRBV4-3	NA	TRBJ1-5	CASSQGLILGQPQHF	TGCGCCAGCAGCCAGGGGCTAATCCTAGGTCAGCCCCAGCATTTT
NA	15	TRBV13	TRBD2	TRBJ2-1	CASSLIPSGSGEQFF	TGTGCCAGCAGCTTAATTCCTAGCGGGAGTGGTGAGCAGTTCTTC
NA	16	TRBV2	NA	TRBJ1-2	CASSEMIAGARNGYTF	TGTGCCAGCAGCGAAATGATCGCAGGCGCTCGGAATGGCTACACCTTC
NA	15	TRBV19	TRBD1	TRBJ1-3	CASSRGQISGNTIYF	TGTGCCAGTAGTAGGGGACAGATATCTGGAAACACCATATATTTT
NA	15	TRBV7-7	TRBD2	TRBJ2-2	CASSLGASGIGELFF	TGTGCTAGCAGCTTAGGGGCTAGCGGGATCGGGGAGCTGTTTTTT
NA	15	TRBV7-9	NA	TRBJ1-1	CASSLNEQGNTEAFF	TGTGCCAGCAGCTTAAATGAACAGGGAAACACTGAAGCTTTCTTT
NA	12	TRBV4-3	TRBD1	TRBJ1-2	CASSAQGYGYTF	TGCGCCAGCAGCGCACAGGGGTATGGCTACACCTTC
NA	15	TRBV5-6	TRBD2	TRBJ2-7	CASSPTSGPYYEQYF	TGTGCCAGCAGCCCTACTAGCGGGCCATACTACGAGCAGTACTTC
few	13	TRBV5-1	NA	TRBJ1-1	CASATNEGTEAFF	TGCGCCAGCGCCACGAACGAGGGCACTGAAGCTTTCTTT
NA	13	TRBV5-5	NA	TRBJ2-7	CASSLEPLYEQYF	TGTGCCAGCAGCTTAGAGCCGCTCTACGAGCAGTACTTC
NA	15	TRBV6-6	NA	TRBJ1-2	CASSYPLVSGAGYTF	TGTGCCAGCAGTTACCCCCTGGTCTCAGGGGCTGGCTACACCTTC
NA	16	TRBV11-3	TRBD2	TRBJ2-2	CASSLFAGGRSGELFF	TGTGCCAGCAGCTTATTTGCGGGAGGGCGATCCGGGGAGCTGTTTTTT
NA	14	TRBV9	NA	TRBJ1-3	CASSEGGQGNTIYF	TGTGCCAGCAGCGAGGGGGGGCAAGGAAACACCATATATTTT
NA	14	TRBV7-6	NA	TRBJ2-3	CASSLGTGTDTQYF	TGTGCCAGCAGCTTAGGGACTGGCACAGATACGCAGTATTTT
once	16	TRBV9	TRBD1	TRBJ1-1	CASSPSWGQVGTEAFF	TGTGCCAGCAGCCCGTCCTGGGGACAGGTGGGAACTGAAGCTTTCTTT